These 24 T cell receptor beta chains were all obtained from the same sample, sequenced in a study of brain T cells in children with intractable seizures. The table came from immunoSEQ multiplex PCR; TCRdb's copy has only in-frame clones and leaves some out. Of more than 40,000 clones in the sample, more than 80% are singletons; the top ten hold roughly 6.5%. The sequences come from peripheral blood, collected at surgery. The origin of the receptors is a girl under 10 years old with tuberous sclerosis and intractable seizures.

J is TRBJ2-5 and V is TRBV19; the D gene is possibly TRBD2 (6 bases). Trimming left V 5 bases short and J 6 bases short, with 16 bases between. The CDR3 is 14 residues long. Germline CDR1 reads LNHDA; CDR2 reads SQIVND (reference sequence). The CDR3 loop is CASSPGEAGKTQYF. The CDR3 region has the DNA TGTGCCAGTAGTCCGGGGGAGGCTGGGAAGACCCAGTACTTC.

The rearrangement links TRBV5-1 to TRBJ1-4; D not certain. Trimming shortened V by 3 bases and J by 0 bases, and 6 bases separated the two germline ends. Per the germline V gene, CDR1 is SGHRS and CDR2 is YFSETQ. The CDR3 is 14 amino acids. The CDR3 DNA is TGCGCCAGCAGCTCATTTGCAACTAATGAAAAACTGTTTTTT. Its protein product is CASSSFATNEKLFF.

The chain combines TRBV2 with TRBJ1-2; 9 nucleotides agree with TRBD1. The CDR3 has 12 amino acids. Germline-derived CDR1 and CDR2 are SNHLY and FYNNEI. V trimming: 6 bases; J trimming: 6 bases; junction bases outside the gene matches: 2. The CDR3, as DNA: TGTGCCAGCAGACAGGGGGCCGATGGCTACACCTTC. Amino acid sequence: CASRQGADGYTF.

This chain links TRBV4-1 with TRBJ1-4; TRBD1 matches 8 bases. This CDR3 contains 13 residues. The ends lost 8 bases at V and 3 bases at J; junction bases unmatched: 2. Germline CDR1 is MGHRA and CDR2 is YSYEKL. CDR3 sequence: CASGTGPNEKLFF. The DNA for the CDR3 is TGCGCCAGCGGGACAGGCCCTAATGAAAAACTGTTTTTT.

The rearrangement links TRBV5-1 to TRBJ1-1, with 9 bases aligning to TRBD1. This CDR3 contains 15 residues. With V trimmed by 8 bases and J by 8 bases, 16 bases remained unmatched. Per germline, CDR1 SGHRS and CDR2 YFSETQ. CDR3 DNA sequence: TGCGCCAGTCGACACGCGGGACAGGGTAATTCGGAAGCTTTCTTT. Translated, it gives CASRHAGQGNSEAFF.

This chain uses TRBV2 with TRBJ1-1; no clear D gene. The CDR3 runs to 11 residues. Germline V gene data show CDR1 as SNHLY and CDR2 as FYNNEI. In nucleotides, the CDR3 is TGTGCTTCACCGGGGAACACTGAAGCTTTCTTT. The encoded protein is CASPGNTEAFF.

The chain joins TRBV21-1 to TRBJ2-3; no DNA check was done on the table's D call, TRBD2. TRBV21-1 corresponds to a pseudogene. This CDR3 region has 16 residues. Here the CDR3 DNA reads TGTGCCAGCAGCACGGCGGGGGGGCCGGGCACAGATACGCAGTATTTT. Translating it yields CASSTAGGPGTDTQYF.

The DNA for the CDR3 is TGCGCCAGCAGTACCCGGACAGTTGGGAACACTGAAGCTTTCTTT. The encoded protein is CASSTRTVGNTEAFF. The chain uses TRBV23-1 and TRBJ1-1, with D perhaps TRBD1 (6 bases). TRBV23-1 is classed as an ORF, of uncertain function. CDR3 size: 15 residues. V was pared by 5 bases and J by 1 base, with 14 bases between.

The chain carries TRBV29-1 and TRBJ2-7, with D possibly being TRBD1 (6 bases). Germline V gene sequence: CDR1 SQVTM, CDR2 ANQGSEA. The CDR3 runs 15 residues. Trimming cost V 6 bases and J 0 bases, with 18 bases left between them. CDR3 bases: TGCAGCGTGGCAGGGGAGCAGGCGAGCTCCTACGAGCAGTACTTC. This sequence encodes CSVAGEQASSYEQYF.

This rearrangement joins TRBV6-2 or TRBV6-3 to TRBJ1-2; weak D call: TRBD1 (5 bases). The CDR3 has 13 amino acids. Trimming cost V 2 bases and J 2 bases, with 6 bases left between them. The germline V gene encodes CDR1 MNHEY and CDR2 SVGEGT. The CDR3 reads CASSYKGNYGYTF. In nucleotides, the CDR3 is TGTGCCAGCAGTTACAAGGGGAACTATGGCTACACCTTC.

The V call is TRBV27, the J call TRBJ2-7, with TRBD1 matching over 7 bases. Germline V gene data show CDR1 as MNHEY and CDR2 as SMNVEV (reference sequence). This CDR3 contains 17 residues. After removal of 0 bases from V and 2 bases from J, the junction contained 10 bases not matched to a gene. The CDR3, as DNA: TGTGCCAGCAGTTTATCCCCCGCAGGGACAGACCCCTACGAGCAGTACTTC. Amino acid sequence: CASSLSPAGTDPYEQYF.

The chain carries TRBV9 and TRBJ2-3, with D hard to call. This CDR3 region has 15 residues. Germline CDR1 and CDR2: SGDLS and YYNGEE. V was shortened by 1 base and J by 5 bases, with 14 bases between the two germline ends. The chain's CDR3 is CASSVTAIEGDTQYF. In DNA form, the CDR3 reads TGTGCCAGCAGCGTAACAGCAATAGAAGGAGATACGCAGTATTTT.

The J gene is TRBJ1-1, the V gene TRBV6-5, with D perhaps matching TRBD1 (5 bases). CDR3 length: 15 amino acids. Germline V gene sequence: CDR1 MNHEY, CDR2 SVGAGI. V lost 7 bases and J lost 4, with 19 bases in between. The CDR3 nucleotides read TGTGCCAGCACAACCACGGGACTTGGGTTCACTGAAGCTTTCTTT. Translation: CASTTTGLGFTEAFF.

This clone was found once. The rearrangement uses TRBV19 and TRBJ1-1; D is unclear. Trimming cost V 7 bases and J 5 bases, with 17 bases left between them. The germline V gene encodes CDR1 LNHDA and CDR2 SQIVND (reference sequence). CDR3 size: 14 residues. This CDR3 is CASTLDGWRTEAFF. The DNA of the CDR3 is TGTGCCAGTACCCTGGACGGATGGAGGACTGAAGCTTTCTTT.

The chain uses TRBV5-4 and TRBJ1-2; D might be TRBD1 (5 bases). Germline V gene sequence: CDR1 SGHNT, CDR2 YYREEE (reference sequence). The CDR3 loop spans 14 amino acids. Trimming left V 2 bases short and J 3 bases short, with 11 bases between. The CDR3 region is CASSFGGVDYGYTF. DNA of the CDR3: TGTGCCAGCAGCTTCGGGGGTGTTGACTATGGCTACACCTTC.

The rearrangement uses TRBV15 and TRBJ1-6; no clear D gene. V shed 5 bases and J shed 5 bases, with 31 bases lying between them. Germline assignment: CDR1 LNHNV and CDR2 YYDKDF (reference sequence). The CDR3 consists of 21 residues. The CDR3 bases are TGTGCCACCAGCTTAACACTGGTAGGGTTAGGTAGGGTCGGGGATAATTCACCCCTCCACTTT. Protein: CATSLTLVGLGRVGDNSPLHF.

This rearrangement joins TRBV6-5 to TRBJ1-2, with a tentative D call TRBD1 (6 bases). CDR3 length: 13 amino acids. Germline assignment: CDR1 MNHEY and CDR2 SVGAGI. V shed 3 bases and J shed 2 bases, with 7 bases lying between them. The CDR3 DNA is TGTGCCAGCAGTTATCAGGGGAACTATGGCTACACCTTC. Encoded protein: CASSYQGNYGYTF.

The chain uses TRBV14 and TRBJ1-1; D gene ambiguous. The V and J ends lost 1 base and 3 bases respectively, with 6 bases between them. This CDR3 is 13 amino acids long. CDR1 and CDR2 from the germline V gene are SGHDN and FVKESK. CDR3 DNA sequence: TGTGCCAGCAGCCAAGTAGGAGACACTGAAGCTTTCTTT. Translating it yields CASSQVGDTEAFF.

The chain employs TRBV11-2 and TRBJ2-7; D is perhaps TRBD2 (6 bases). V was shortened by 2 bases and J by 0 bases, with 11 bases between the two germline ends. Germline V CDR1 and CDR2: SGHAT, FQNNGV. The CDR3 runs 15 residues. As DNA, the CDR3 is TGTGCCAGCAGCTTAATGCAGGGACTCTCCTACGAGCAGTACTTC. It codes for CASSLMQGLSYEQYF.

The rearrangement links TRBV5-6 to TRBJ1-1; D is unclear. Trimming stripped 0 bases from V and 2 bases from J, with 11 bases between. Germline CDR1 and CDR2: SGHDT and YYEEEE. The CDR3 spans 15 residues. Written as DNA, the CDR3 is TGTGCCAGCAGCTTGGTAAAACAGTTTAACACTGAAGCTTTCTTT. Translation gives CASSLVKQFNTEAFF.

This clone was found once. This chain uses TRBV7-9 with TRBJ2-5; D unclear. The germline V and J ends were trimmed by 2 bases and 2 bases, with 15 bases remaining between them. Germline V CDR1 and CDR2: SEHNR, FQNEAQ (reference sequence). CDR3 length: 16 amino acids. The CDR3 bases are TGTGCCAGCAGCTTATTGGGCATCTCGGTTCAAGAGACCCAGTACTTC. Residues: CASSLLGISVQETQYF.

The count of this clone is one. The chain has TRBV7-2 and TRBJ2-7; D perhaps matches TRBD2 (5 bases). CDR1 and CDR2 from the germline V gene are SGHTA and FQGNSA. This CDR3 is built from 14 residues. V lost 1 base, J lost 5 bases, and 12 bases lay in between. CDR3 sequence: CASSLVLGVNEQYF. In DNA form, the CDR3 reads TGTGCCAGCAGCTTAGTCCTGGGAGTGAACGAGCAGTACTTC.

The chain uses TRBV5-1 and TRBJ1-1; D not certain. CDR1 is SGHRS, CDR2 YFSETQ, per germline. Trimming took 4 bases from V and 1 from J, leaving 14 bases between them. This CDR3 comprises 15 residues. CDR3 nucleotide sequence: TGCGCCAGCAGCGAGAACCTAAGTTGGAACACTGAAGCTTTCTTT. This translates into CASSENLSWNTEAFF.

The V gene is TRBV20-1, the J gene TRBJ2-1; the match to TRBD2 covers 7 bases. The CDR3 sequence is 11 residues long. The trim removed 0 bases at V and 10 bases at J, leaving 0 bases unmatched. Per germline, CDR1 DFQATT and CDR2 SNEGSKA (reference sequence). In nucleotides, the CDR3 is TGCAGTGCTAGAGAGGGGGGGGAGCAGTTCTTC. Its translation is CSAREGGEQFF.